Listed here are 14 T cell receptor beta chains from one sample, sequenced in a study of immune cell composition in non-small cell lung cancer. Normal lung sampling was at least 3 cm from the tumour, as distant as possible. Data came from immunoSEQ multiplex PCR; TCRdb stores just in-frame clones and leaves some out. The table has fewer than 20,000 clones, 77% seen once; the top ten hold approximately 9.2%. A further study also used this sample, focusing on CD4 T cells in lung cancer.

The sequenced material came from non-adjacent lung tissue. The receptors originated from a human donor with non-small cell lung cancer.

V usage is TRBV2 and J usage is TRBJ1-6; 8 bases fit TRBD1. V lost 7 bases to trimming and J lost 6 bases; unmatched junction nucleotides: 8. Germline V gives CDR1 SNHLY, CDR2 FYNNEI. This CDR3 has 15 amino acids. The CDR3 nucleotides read TGTGCCAGCATGAGGATGGGGACAGGTAATTCACCCCTCCACTTT. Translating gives CASMRMGTGNSPLHF.

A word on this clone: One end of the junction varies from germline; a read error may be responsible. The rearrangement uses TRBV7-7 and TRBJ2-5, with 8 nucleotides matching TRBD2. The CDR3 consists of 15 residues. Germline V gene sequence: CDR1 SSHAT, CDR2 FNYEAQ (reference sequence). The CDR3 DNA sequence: TGTGCTAGCAGCTTAGCCGGGACTAGGGGGGAGACCCAGTACTTC. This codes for CASSLAGTRGETQYF.

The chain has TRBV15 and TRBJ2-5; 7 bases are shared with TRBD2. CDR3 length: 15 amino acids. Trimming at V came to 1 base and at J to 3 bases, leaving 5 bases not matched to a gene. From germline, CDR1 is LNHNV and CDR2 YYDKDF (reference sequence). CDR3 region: CATSRGVGGKETQYF. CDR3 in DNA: TGTGCCACCAGCAGAGGAGTCGGGGGGAAAGAGACCCAGTACTTC.

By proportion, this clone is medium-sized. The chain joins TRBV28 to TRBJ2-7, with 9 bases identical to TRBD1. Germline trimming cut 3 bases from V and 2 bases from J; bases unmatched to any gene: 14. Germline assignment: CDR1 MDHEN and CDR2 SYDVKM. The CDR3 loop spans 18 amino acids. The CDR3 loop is CASSLDTGGPVVTYEQYF. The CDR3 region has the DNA TGTGCCAGCAGTTTGGATACAGGGGGCCCTGTAGTAACCTACGAGCAGTACTTC.

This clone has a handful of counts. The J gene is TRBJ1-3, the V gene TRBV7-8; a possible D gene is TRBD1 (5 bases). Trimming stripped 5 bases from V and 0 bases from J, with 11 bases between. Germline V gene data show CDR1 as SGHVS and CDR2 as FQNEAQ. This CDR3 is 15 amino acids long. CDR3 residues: CASSDGGGSGNTIYF. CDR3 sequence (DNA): TGTGCCAGCAGCGATGGGGGGGGCTCTGGAAACACCATATATTTT.

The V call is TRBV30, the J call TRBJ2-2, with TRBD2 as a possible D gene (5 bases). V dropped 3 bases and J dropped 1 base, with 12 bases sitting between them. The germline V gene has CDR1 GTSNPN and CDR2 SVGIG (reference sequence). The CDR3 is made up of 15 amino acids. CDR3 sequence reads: CAWRRSGLNTGELFF. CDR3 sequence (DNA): TGTGCCTGGAGAAGGAGCGGCCTGAACACCGGGGAGCTGTTTTTT.

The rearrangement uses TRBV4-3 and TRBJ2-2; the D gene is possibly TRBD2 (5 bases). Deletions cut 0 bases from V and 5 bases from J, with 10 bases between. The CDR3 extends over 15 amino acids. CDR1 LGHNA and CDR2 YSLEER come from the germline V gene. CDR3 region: CASSQERAETGELFF. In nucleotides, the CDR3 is TGCGCCAGCAGCCAAGAGCGGGCGGAGACCGGGGAGCTGTTTTTT.

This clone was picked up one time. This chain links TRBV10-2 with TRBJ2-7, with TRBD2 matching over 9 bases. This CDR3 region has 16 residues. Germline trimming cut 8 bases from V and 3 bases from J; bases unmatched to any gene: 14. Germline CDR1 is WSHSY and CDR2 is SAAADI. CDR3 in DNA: TGCGCCAGCTGCCCCCGGGGTAGCGGGGGTGGCTACGAGCAGTACTTC. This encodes CASCPRGSGGGYEQYF.

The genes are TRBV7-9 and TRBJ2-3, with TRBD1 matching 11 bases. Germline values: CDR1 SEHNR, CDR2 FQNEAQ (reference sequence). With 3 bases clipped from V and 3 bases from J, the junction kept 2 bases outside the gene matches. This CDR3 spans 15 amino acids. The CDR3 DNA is TGTGCCAGCAGCTTGGGACAGGGGGTGACAGATACGCAGTATTTT. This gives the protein CASSLGQGVTDTQYF.

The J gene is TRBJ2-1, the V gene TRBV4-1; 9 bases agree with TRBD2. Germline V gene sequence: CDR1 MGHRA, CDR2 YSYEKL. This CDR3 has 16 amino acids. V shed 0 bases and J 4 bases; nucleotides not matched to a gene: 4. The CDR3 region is CASSQDRLAGYNEQFF. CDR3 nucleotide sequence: TGCGCCAGCAGCCAAGATCGGCTAGCGGGGTACAATGAGCAGTTCTTC.

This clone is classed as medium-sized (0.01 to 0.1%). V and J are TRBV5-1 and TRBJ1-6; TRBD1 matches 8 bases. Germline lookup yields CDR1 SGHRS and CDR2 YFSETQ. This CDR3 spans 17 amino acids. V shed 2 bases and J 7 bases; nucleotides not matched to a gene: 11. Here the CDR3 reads CASSLSMGQAGNSPLHF. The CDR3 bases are TGCGCCAGCAGCTTATCCATGGGACAGGCCGGGAATTCACCCCTCCACTTT.

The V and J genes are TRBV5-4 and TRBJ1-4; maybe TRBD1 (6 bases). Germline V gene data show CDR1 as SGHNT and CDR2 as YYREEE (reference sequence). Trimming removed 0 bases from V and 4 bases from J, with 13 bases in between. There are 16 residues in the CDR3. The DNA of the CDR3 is TGTGCCAGCAGCTTGGTGCCAGGGGTGGGTAATGAAAAACTGTTTTTT. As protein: CASSLVPGVGNEKLFF.

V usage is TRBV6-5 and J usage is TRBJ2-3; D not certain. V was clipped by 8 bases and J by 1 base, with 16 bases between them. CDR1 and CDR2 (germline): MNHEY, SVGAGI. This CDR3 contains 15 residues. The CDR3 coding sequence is TGTGCCAGCGCCCGGGTTGACTCGCGCACAGATACGCAGTATTTT. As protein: CASARVDSRTDTQYF.

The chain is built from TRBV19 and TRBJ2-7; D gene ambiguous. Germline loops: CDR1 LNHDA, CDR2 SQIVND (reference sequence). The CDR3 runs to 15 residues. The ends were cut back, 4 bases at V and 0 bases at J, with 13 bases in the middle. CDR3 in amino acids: CASSSPGEGSYEQYF. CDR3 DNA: TGTGCCAGTAGTAGCCCAGGAGAAGGCTCCTACGAGCAGTACTTC.